The source of this TCR beta chain is a study of blood T cell repertoires in COVID-19. As for the study in general: T cells, B-cell-depleted T cells, or PBMCs supplied cDNA or gDNA.

Of note for this clone: This same CDR3 is encoded by further DNA sequences in the sample.

The method was immunoSEQ multiplex PCR; TCRdb's version includes in-frame clones alone and lacks a portion of them. The table lists approximately 250,000 clones, 88% of them singletons, with about 1.2% in the top ten. Participants spanned ages about 18 to 90 years and resided in 20 to 30 US areas. Researchers sorted participants into cohorts using their self-reported clinical history. The TCR was taken from a middle-aged woman with acute COVID-19. The specimen sequenced was PBMCs or T cells enriched from blood (not recorded which).

CDR3 bases: TGTGCCTGGAGTGTACAAACCTACAATGAGCAGTTCTTC. It encodes CAWSVQTYNEQFF. The chain joins TRBV30 to TRBJ2-1; D gene ambiguous. The V gene's germline CDR1 is GTSNPN and CDR2 SVGIG (reference sequence). The CDR3 has 13 residues. Trimming stripped 0 bases from V and 2 bases from J, with 5 bases between.